These 16 T cell receptor beta chains came from one sample sequenced in a study of cytomegalovirus exposure and HLA in healthy donors (dated by TCRdb to between 2016 and 2019). Libraries were prepared through the immunoSEQ multiplex PCR assay. The multiplex PCR relied on a mix of 60 forward primers for TCR Vbeta segments and 13 reverse primers for TCR Jbeta segments. Here the immuneACCESS table is served through TCRdb, limited to in-frame sequences with V and J called. Missing clones are a known gap in these copies; in checked studies unresolved V genes cover under half, and the rest lacks a known reason. A total of about 150,000 clones appear in this sample, around 80% of them only once. Of the sample, about 12% falls within the top ten clones. Specimen: PBMCs. These TCRs come from a man aged 40-50 years in good health and CMV-seropositive.

This chain links TRBV10-3 with TRBJ2-3; D may be TRBD2 (5 bases). Between the trimmed V and J ends, which lost 2 bases and 0 bases, there was a span of 9 bases. CDR3 length equals 15 residues. Germline lookup yields CDR1 ENHRY and CDR2 SYGVKD. The DNA for the CDR3 is TGTGCCATCAGTGAGAGCGGAATAAGCACAGATACGCAGTATTTT. Translation gives CAISESGISTDTQYF.

A single count supports this clone. The V call is TRBV2, the J call TRBJ2-1, with a weak D call TRBD2 (6 bases). Trimming stripped 8 bases from V and 6 bases from J, with 17 bases between. Germline V gene sequence: CDR1 SNHLY, CDR2 FYNNEI. This CDR3 region has 14 residues. The CDR3 DNA sequence: TGTGCCAGCGACAACGGGAGATCGGCCAATGAGCAGTTCTTC. Protein product: CASDNGRSANEQFF.

The gene calls are TRBV10-3 and TRBJ1-4; D may be TRBD1 (5 bases). In germline, CDR1 is ENHRY, CDR2 SYGVKD. The CDR3 spans 12 residues. Trimming left V 3 bases short and J 15 bases short, with 14 bases between. Here the CDR3 DNA reads TGTGCCATCAGTGATTCGGGGGAATCAATGTTTTTT. Protein sequence: CAISDSGESMFF.

This clone was counted only a few times. This chain links TRBV11-2 with TRBJ2-3, with a weak D call TRBD1 (5 bases). V was clipped by 1 base and J by 3 bases, with 14 bases between them. The CDR3 totals 16 residues. Germline CDR1 reads SGHAT; CDR2 reads FQNNGV. The CDR3 sequence: CASSLGGPGMTDTQYF. The CDR3 DNA follows: TGTGCCAGCAGCTTAGGGGGCCCCGGTATGACAGATACGCAGTATTTT.

The chain has TRBV5-4 and TRBJ2-5; D may be TRBD2 (5 bases). Germline CDR1 SGHNT, CDR2 YYREEE (reference sequence). CDR3 length equals 14 residues. V lost 7 bases and J lost 2, with 15 bases in between. CDR3 sequence (DNA): TGTGCCAGCGGTCTGATAGCGCCACAAGAGACCCAGTACTTC. The encoded protein is CASGLIAPQETQYF.

The chain links TRBV15 to TRBJ1-5; D is perhaps TRBD1 (5 bases). The CDR3 length is 17 residues. V gave up 3 bases and J gave up 4 bases, with 19 bases separating them. Germline V gene sequence: CDR1 LNHNV, CDR2 YYDKDF (reference sequence). As DNA, the CDR3 is TGTGCCACCAGCAGGGGAGGACCTGACAGAGAGAATCAGCCCCAGCATTTT. Translation: CATSRGGPDRENQPQHF.

This clone has a handful of counts. The chain has TRBV19 and TRBJ1-3; TRBD1 is a possible D gene (6 bases). V lost 1 base, J lost 0 bases, and 16 bases lay in between. Per the germline V gene, CDR1 is LNHDA and CDR2 is SQIVND (reference sequence). This CDR3 contains 18 residues. The CDR3 region is CASSIGYRERSSGNTIYF. In nucleotides, the CDR3 is TGTGCCAGTAGTATAGGGTACAGGGAACGGTCCTCTGGAAACACCATATATTTT.

This chain connects TRBV27 to TRBJ2-7, with D perhaps matching TRBD1 (5 bases). The CDR3 is 13 residues long. Trimming shortened V by 2 bases and J by 6 bases, and 11 bases separated the two germline ends. Germline V gene lookup returns CDR1 MNHEY and CDR2 SMNVEV (reference sequence). Written as DNA, the CDR3 is TGTGCCAGCAGTTTAAACAGGTTTACCGAGCAGTACTTC. This sequence encodes CASSLNRFTEQYF.

V and J are TRBV6-5 and TRBJ1-1, with a tentative D call TRBD1 (6 bases). V shed 0 bases and J shed 1 base, with 12 bases lying between them. Per germline, CDR1 MNHEY and CDR2 SVGAGI. The CDR3 has 16 residues. The CDR3 DNA follows: TGTGCCAGCAGTTACTCACAGGGTCACGGGAACACTGAAGCTTTCTTT. Its translation: CASSYSQGHGNTEAFF.

V gene TRBV21-1 combines with J gene TRBJ2-1; the table's D gene call, TRBD2, was not cross checked with the DNA. TRBV21-1 is a pseudogene locus. The CDR3 is 14 residues long. CDR3 amino acids: CASPKREPYNEQFF. The CDR3 nucleotides are TGTGCCAGCCCCAAGCGGGAGCCCTACAATGAGCAGTTCTTC.

The rearrangement links TRBV18 to TRBJ2-1, with a tentative D call TRBD2 (5 bases). Germline lookup yields CDR1 KGHSH and CDR2 LQKENI. This CDR3 is 14 amino acids long. V was pared by 5 bases and J by 0 bases, with 8 bases between. CDR3 amino acids: CASSGLRSYNEQFF. In DNA, the CDR3 is TGTGCCAGCTCAGGACTCCGCTCCTACAATGAGCAGTTCTTC.

This clone was detected once. V usage is TRBV15 and J usage is TRBJ2-7, with D possibly matching TRBD1 (5 bases). The CDR3 extends over 14 amino acids. Trimming shortened V by 5 bases and J by 0 bases, and 11 bases separated the two germline ends. Germline V gene sequence: CDR1 LNHNV, CDR2 YYDKDF (reference sequence). As DNA, the CDR3 is TGTGCCACCAGCCCTTGGGGCAGCTCCTACGAGCAGTACTTC. It yields the protein CATSPWGSSYEQYF.

This clone was seen just once. The genes are TRBV2 and TRBJ2-7, with 7 bases fitting TRBD1. Looked up from germline, CDR1 is SNHLY and CDR2 is FYNNEI. The CDR3 is 13 residues long. The V gene end was trimmed by 11 bases and the J gene end by 2 bases; junction bases not matched to a gene: 9. The CDR3 region is CAGQVGKAYEQYF. The CDR3 DNA reads TGTGCCGGACAGGTGGGTAAGGCCTACGAGCAGTACTTC.

The CDR3 nucleotides read TGTGCCGAGGCCGGCAACACCTACGAGCAGTACTTC. It codes for CAEAGNTYEQYF. The chain combines TRBV28 with TRBJ2-7; D is uncertain. Germline assignment: CDR1 MDHEN and CDR2 SYDVKM. Between the trimmed V and J ends, which lost 11 bases and 2 bases, there was a span of 13 bases. This CDR3 comprises 12 residues.

V gene TRBV18 combines with J gene TRBJ2-2; TRBD2 matches 7 bases. This CDR3 contains 18 residues. CDR1 and CDR2 (germline): KGHSH, LQKENI. Trimming cost V 2 bases and J 0 bases; bases outside gene matches: 9. CDR3 DNA: TGTGCCAGCTCACCATTAGTCGTAAGCGGGACGAACACCGGGGAGCTGTTTTTT. Protein: CASSPLVVSGTNTGELFF. Drawing the rest from reference TRBV18 and TRBJ2-2, the complete variable domain is NAGVMQNPRHLVRRRGQEARLRCSPMKGHSHVYWYRQLPEEGLKFMVYLQKENIIDESGMPKERFSAEFPKEGPSILRIQQVVRGDSAAYFCASSPLVVSGTNTGELFFGEGSRLTVL.

The V call is TRBV7-2, the J call TRBJ2-7, with 12 bases aligning to TRBD2. V lost 0 bases and J lost 6; bases outside the gene matches: 3. Germline-derived CDR1 and CDR2 are SGHTA and FQGNSA. This CDR3 spans 15 amino acids. DNA for the CDR3: TGTGCCAGCAGCTTAGCTCTAGCGGGAGGGCCCGAGCAGTACTTC. Encoded protein: CASSLALAGGPEQYF. The complete variable domain, with remaining parts taken from reference TRBV7-2 and TRBJ2-7, reads GAGVSQSPSNKVTEKGKDVELRCDPISGHTALYWYRQSLGQGLEFLIYFQGNSAPDKSGLPSDRFSAERTGGSVSTLTIQRTQQEDSAVYLCASSLALAGGPEQYFGPGTRLTVT.